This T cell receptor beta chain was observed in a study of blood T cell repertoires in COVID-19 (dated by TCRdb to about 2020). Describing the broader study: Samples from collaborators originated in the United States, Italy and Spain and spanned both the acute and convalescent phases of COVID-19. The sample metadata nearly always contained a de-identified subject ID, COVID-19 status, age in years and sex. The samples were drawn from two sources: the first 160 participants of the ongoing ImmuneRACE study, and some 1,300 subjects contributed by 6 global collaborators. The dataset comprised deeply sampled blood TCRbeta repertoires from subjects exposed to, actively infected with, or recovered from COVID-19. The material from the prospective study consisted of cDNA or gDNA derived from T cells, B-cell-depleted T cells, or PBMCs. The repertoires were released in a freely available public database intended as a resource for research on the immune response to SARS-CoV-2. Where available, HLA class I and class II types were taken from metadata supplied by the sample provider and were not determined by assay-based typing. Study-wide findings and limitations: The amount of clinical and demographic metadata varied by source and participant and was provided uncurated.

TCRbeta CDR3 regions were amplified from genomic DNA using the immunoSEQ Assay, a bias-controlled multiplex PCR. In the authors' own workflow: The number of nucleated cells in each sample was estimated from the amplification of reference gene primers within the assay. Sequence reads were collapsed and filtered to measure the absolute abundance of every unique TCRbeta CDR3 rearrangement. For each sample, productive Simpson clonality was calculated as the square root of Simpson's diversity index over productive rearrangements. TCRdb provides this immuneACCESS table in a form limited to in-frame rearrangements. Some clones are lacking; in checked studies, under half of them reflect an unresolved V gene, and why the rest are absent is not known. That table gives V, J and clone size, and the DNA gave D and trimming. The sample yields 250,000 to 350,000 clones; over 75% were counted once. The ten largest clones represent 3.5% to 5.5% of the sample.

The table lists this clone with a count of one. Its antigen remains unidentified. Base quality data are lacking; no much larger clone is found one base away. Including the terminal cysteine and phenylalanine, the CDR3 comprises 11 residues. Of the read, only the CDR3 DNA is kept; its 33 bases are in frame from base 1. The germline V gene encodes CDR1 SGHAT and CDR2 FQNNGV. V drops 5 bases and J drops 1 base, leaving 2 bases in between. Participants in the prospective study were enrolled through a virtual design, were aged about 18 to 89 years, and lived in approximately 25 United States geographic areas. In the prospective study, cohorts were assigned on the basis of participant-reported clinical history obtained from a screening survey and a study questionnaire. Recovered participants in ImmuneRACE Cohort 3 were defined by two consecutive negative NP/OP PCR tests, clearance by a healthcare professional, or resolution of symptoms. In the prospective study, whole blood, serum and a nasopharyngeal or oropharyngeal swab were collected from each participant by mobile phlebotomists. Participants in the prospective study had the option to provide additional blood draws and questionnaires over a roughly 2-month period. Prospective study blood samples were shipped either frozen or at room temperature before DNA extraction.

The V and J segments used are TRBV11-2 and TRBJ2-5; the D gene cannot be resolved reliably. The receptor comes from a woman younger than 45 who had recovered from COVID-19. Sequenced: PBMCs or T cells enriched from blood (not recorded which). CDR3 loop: CASSLQETQYF. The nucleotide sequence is TGTGCCAGCAGCCTCCAAGAGACCCAGTACTTC.